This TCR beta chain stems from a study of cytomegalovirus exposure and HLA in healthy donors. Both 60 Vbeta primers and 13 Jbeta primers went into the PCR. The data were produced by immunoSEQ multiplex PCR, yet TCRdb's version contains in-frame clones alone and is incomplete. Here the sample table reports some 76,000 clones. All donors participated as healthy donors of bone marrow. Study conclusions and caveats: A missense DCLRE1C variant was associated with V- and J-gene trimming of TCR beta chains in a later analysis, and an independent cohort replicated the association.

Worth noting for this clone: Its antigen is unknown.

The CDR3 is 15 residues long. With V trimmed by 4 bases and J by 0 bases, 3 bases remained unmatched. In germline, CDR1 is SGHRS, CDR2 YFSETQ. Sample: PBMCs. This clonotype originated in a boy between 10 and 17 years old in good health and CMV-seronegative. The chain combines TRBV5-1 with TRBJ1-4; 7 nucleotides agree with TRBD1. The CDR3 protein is CASSGTDATNEKLFF. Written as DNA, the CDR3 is TGCGCCAGCAGCGGGACAGACGCAACTAATGAAAAACTGTTTTTT.